This paragraph covers one T cell receptor beta chain sequence. V lost 0 bases, J lost 2 bases, and 3 bases stayed unmatched. This CDR3 has 17 residues. The sample belongs to a study of shared clonotypes between healthy human individuals. CD8 cells regarded as naive lacked CD45RO, were positively chosen for CCR7, and omitted terminally differentiated effector memory CD45RA+ cells. Sequenced by immunoSEQ multiplex PCR; TCRdb stores in-frame clones only, minus some. The data hold roughly 2,000,000 clones, with about 94% observed a single time. The sample consisted of naive CD8+ T cells from PBMCs. This sequence joins TRBV23-1 and TRBJ2-6, with 8 nucleotides matching TRBD1. TRBV23-1 is placed among ORFs of uncertain function. The sequence derives from a man aged 18 to 29 in good health. Some clones in this sample may be carry-over from other donors' samples. The CDR3, as DNA: TGCGCCAGCAGTCAATCCGGACAGGGACCTGGGGCCAACGTCCTGACTTTC. Protein product: CASSQSGQGPGANVLTF.